This entry features one T cell receptor (beta chain) sequence. In the PCR, 60 Vbeta and 13 Jbeta primers were used. The assay was immunoSEQ multiplex PCR, and TCRdb's table has in-frame clones only and misses some. The sample holds about 120,000 clones; roughly four fifths are singletons and the top ten take around 11%. CDR3 length: 14 amino acids. Trimming left V 1 base short and J 1 base short, with 6 bases between. Germline loops: CDR1 LGHNA, CDR2 YSLEER. The record originates from a study of cytomegalovirus exposure and HLA in healthy donors. The chain recombines TRBV4-3 with TRBJ2-3; no clear D gene. The clonotype originates from a male donor in good health and CMV-seropositive. Sequencing was carried out using PBMCs. CDR3 loop: CASSQGSGTDTQYF. CDR3 bases: TGCGCCAGCAGCCAAGGGTCGGGCACAGATACGCAGTATTTT.